This passage covers 13 T cell receptor beta chains from one sample sequenced in a study of vaccination and CD4 T cells after COVID-19. Their cognate antigens are unknown. Treatment here: approximately nine-day PBMC culture with coronavirus spike peptide pools or control peptides (ViraFEST assay). Cultured CD4+ T-cell DNA underwent Oncomine TCR Beta short-read sequencing. TCRdb re-derived calls from the PCR reads in MiXCR, one entry per CDR3 protein. The sample carries fewer than 20,000 distinct CDR3 sequences, about two fifths recorded once. Sequencing used CD4+ T cells from blood, cultured in vitro, obtained before SARS-CoV-2 vaccination. Receptors originate from a human donor who had recovered from COVID-19.

Notes on this clonotype: Given the absence of the conserved phenylalanine or tryptophan at the CDR3 end, a read error is likely. The gene calls are TRBV6-2 or TRBV6-3 and TRBJ2-5; the D call may be TRBD1 or TRBD2 (5 bases each). The CDR3 covers 14 residues. V gave up 8 bases and J gave up 9 bases, with 22 bases separating them. The germline CDR1 and CDR2 sequences are MNHEY and SVGEGT. CDR3 in DNA: TGTGCCAGCGGGCCCGGGACCCCTGAGGGAGCCCAGTACTTA. This translates into CASGPGTPEGAQYL.

This clonotype was counted only a few times. The gene calls are TRBV28 and TRBJ1-1; no firm D call. V lost 5 bases, J lost 1 base, and 17 bases lay in between. The CDR3 covers 16 residues. Per germline, CDR1 MDHEN and CDR2 SYDVKM. CDR3 residues: CASSPLLGAQNTEAFF. For the CDR3, the DNA is TGTGCCAGCAGTCCCCTTTTGGGCGCCCAGAACACTGAAGCTTTCTTT. Full variable domain (remainder filled in from reference TRBV28 and TRBJ1-1): DVKVTQSSRYLVKRTGEKVFLECVQDMDHENMFWYRQDPGLGLRLIYFSYDVKMKEKGDIPEGYSVSREKKERFSLILESASTNQTSMYLCASSPLLGAQNTEAFFGQGTRLTVV.

This rearrangement joins TRBV9 to TRBJ1-1, with D tentatively TRBD1 (5 bases). The germline CDR1 and CDR2 sequences are SGDLS and YYNGEE. Between the trimmed V and J ends, which lost 0 bases and 1 base, there was a span of 7 bases. There are 14 residues in the CDR3. The CDR3 region has the DNA TGTGCCAGCAGCGTAGCGACAGCGAACACTGAAGCTTTCTTT. This sequence encodes CASSVATANTEAFF.

This clonotype appeared a few times. This chain uses TRBV28 with TRBJ1-4, with 7 bases that match TRBD1. Trimming cost V 10 bases and J 7 bases; bases outside gene matches: 9. CDR1 and CDR2 (germline): MDHEN, SYDVKM. The CDR3 loop spans 13 amino acids. CDR3 protein: CAINDRAAEKLFF. As DNA, the CDR3 is TGTGCCATCAACGACAGGGCGGCTGAAAAACTGTTTTTT.

This clonotype appeared a few times. The chain has TRBV6-1 and TRBJ1-2; no clear D gene. V was cut by 2 bases and J by 0 bases, with 19 bases left in between. Germline V gives CDR1 MNHNS, CDR2 SASEGT. The CDR3 is made up of 18 amino acids. Written as DNA, the CDR3 is TGTGCCAGCAGTGAAAGATTGGGAGGGCAGGCCTCTAACTATGGCTACACCTTC. Translating it yields CASSERLGGQASNYGYTF.

This clonotype showed up just a few times. V usage is TRBV15 and J usage is TRBJ2-3; 8 bases line up with TRBD1. After removal of 0 bases from V and 6 bases from J, the junction contained 11 bases not matched to a gene. The CDR3 contains 17 residues. CDR1 and CDR2 (germline): LNHNV, YYDKDF (reference sequence). In DNA form, the CDR3 reads TGTGCCACCAGCAGAGATCAGGGGGCCAGGAAGGGTGATACGCAGTATTTT. Its translation: CATSRDQGARKGDTQYF.

This chain connects TRBV18 to TRBJ1-6; D is unresolved. The CDR3 spans 14 residues. The ends were cut back, 5 bases at V and 6 bases at J, with 11 bases in the middle. Germline V gene lookup returns CDR1 KGHSH and CDR2 LQKENI. The CDR3 nucleotides are TGTGCCAGCTCATCGGACGGCTCTAATTCACCCCTCCACTTT. Translated, it gives CASSSDGSNSPLHF.

This clonotype occurred a few times. V and J are TRBV20-1 and TRBJ2-7; 11 nucleotides line up with TRBD2. Germline V CDR1 and CDR2: DFQATT, SNEGSKA (reference sequence). The CDR3 contains 13 residues. V dropped 5 bases and J dropped 8; count of bases not matched to a gene: 8. CDR3 sequence: CSAELAGVGQQYF. The CDR3 DNA sequence: TGCAGTGCTGAACTAGCGGGAGTAGGTCAGCAGTACTTC.

Points on this clonotype: At one end the junction does not follow the germline gene, possibly because of a read error. The rearrangement links TRBV7-9 to TRBJ2-5; 9 bases are a match to TRBD2. The CDR3 is 15 amino acids. The V gene's germline CDR1 is SEHNR and CDR2 FQNEAQ (reference sequence). The CDR3 protein is CASSLLGLAPSTQYF. CDR3 nucleotide sequence: TGTGCCAGCAGCTTACTCGGACTAGCGCCGTCCACCCAGTATTTC.

This clonotype showed up just a few times. This chain uses TRBV7-9 with TRBJ1-6; D is perhaps TRBD1 (5 bases). The V end was cut by 5 bases, the J end by 6 bases, with 11 bases between. The CDR3 runs 14 residues. Germline loops: CDR1 SEHNR, CDR2 FQNEAQ (reference sequence). CDR3 amino acids: CASSTDSSNSPLHF. As DNA, the CDR3 is TGTGCCAGCAGCACTGACAGTTCTAATTCACCCCTCCACTTT.

This clonotype has more than one count but fewer than ten. J is TRBJ2-5 and V is TRBV19; 9 nucleotides agree with TRBD1. Germline CDR1 LNHDA, CDR2 SQIVND (reference sequence). Losses at the gene ends were 5 bases for V and 3 bases for J; bases not matched to a gene: 4. CDR3 length: 14 amino acids. The CDR3 DNA reads TGTGCCAGTAGTCCTTGGACAGGGGAAGAGACCCAGTACTTC. Protein sequence: CASSPWTGEETQYF.

The rearrangement uses TRBV20-1 and TRBJ1-2; 7 bases map to TRBD1. CDR1 and CDR2 (germline): DFQATT, SNEGSKA (reference sequence). With 3 bases clipped from V and 6 bases from J, the junction kept 7 bases outside the gene matches. This CDR3 comprises 13 residues. The CDR3 sequence is CSASIGQANGYTF. The CDR3 DNA reads TGCAGTGCTAGTATAGGACAGGCAAATGGCTACACCTTC.

J is TRBJ2-7 and V is TRBV21-1; TRBD2, the D gene given by the table, was not confirmed from the DNA. TRBV21-1 is designated a pseudogene. This CDR3 has 16 amino acids. The CDR3 loop is CASSASPGTSAYEQYF. Written as DNA, the CDR3 is TGTGCCAGCAGCGCGAGTCCCGGGACTAGCGCCTACGAGCAGTACTTC.